This is a list of T cell receptor beta chains from one sample in a study of T cells after yellow fever vaccination. TCRdb re-derived calls from the 5' RACE reads in MiXCR, one entry per CDR3 protein. The sample yields about 320,000 distinct CDR3 sequences, roughly 10% seen once. Sample: CD4+ T cells sorted from PBMCs, taken 45 days after the yellow fever booster vaccination. The receptors originated from a man aged 18 to 30 who received the YFV17D yellow fever vaccine. Both conserved end residues are part of each CDR3. Fields, in order: clone size, D gene, V gene, J gene, CDR3 DNA, CDR3 protein. The D gene is left open where the match is weak. Not all rows give a size; the values are once, few, many and, for expanded clones, a class.

.	TRBD1	TRBV20-1	TRBJ1-6	TGCAGTGCTGCCCGCTCAACAGGGGAAGTGGCACCCCTCCACTTT	CSAARSTGEVAPLHF
.	.	TRBV28	TRBJ2-5	TGTGCCAGCAGTTTACCCAACAGGGAACCCGAAGAGACCCAGTACTTC	CASSLPNREPEETQYF
.	.	TRBV24-1	TRBJ1-6	TGTGCCACCAGTGAGGCGGATTCACCCCTCCACTTT	CATSEADSPLHF
.	TRBD1	TRBV4-1	TRBJ1-5	TGCGCCAGCAGCCAAGAGGGGACAGGGATTGATCAGCCCCAGCATTTT	CASSQEGTGIDQPQHF
few	TRBD1	TRBV7-2	TRBJ1-4	TGTGCCAGCAGCTTGGAGAGACGACAGGGGAATGAAAAACTGTTTTTT	CASSLERRQGNEKLFF
.	.	TRBV2	TRBJ1-4	TGTGCCAGCAGTGAGCGGGCAGCTGCAACTAATGAAAAACTGTTTTTT	CASSERAAATNEKLFF
.	TRBD1	TRBV20-1	TRBJ2-3	TGCAGAGCACAGGGGAACACAGATACGCAGTATTTT	CRAQGNTDTQYF
few	.	TRBV29-1	TRBJ2-1	TGCAGCGTTGAAAAGGGTTCGAATGAGCAGTTCTTC	CSVEKGSNEQFF
.	.	TRBV10-3	TRBJ2-2	TGTGCCATCAGTGAGCTCCCGACGGGACCCAACACCGGGGAGCTGTTTTTT	CAISELPTGPNTGELFF
.	.	TRBV28	TRBJ2-3	TGTGCCAGCGGGTACACGGGTACGCAGTATTTT	CASGYTGTQYF
.	TRBD2	TRBV4-1	TRBJ2-3	TGCGCCAGCAGCCAAGGGGGACTAGCGGGCACAGATACGCAGTATTTT	CASSQGGLAGTDTQYF
few	.	TRBV4-3	TRBJ2-7	TGCGCCAGCGGTCAGCGCAACGAGCAGTACTTC	CASGQRNEQYF
few	.	TRBV12-3/TRBV12-4	TRBJ1-1	TGTGCCAGCAGAAACGACCCCGCTGAAGCTTTCTTT	CASRNDPAEAFF
many	.	TRBV29-1	TRBJ1-5	TGCAGCGTTAAGGACAGTATCAATCAGCCCCAGCATTTT	CSVKDSINQPQHF
many	TRBD1	TRBV5-1	TRBJ2-7	TGCGCCAGCAGCCCGGGGACAGGGGGCTTTCAATACTTC	CASSPGTGGFQYF
many	.	TRBV6-2/TRBV6-3	TRBJ2-5	TGTGCCAGCAGGCGGGAAGAGACCCAGTACTTC	CASRREETQYF
.	.	TRBV18	TRBJ1-2	TGTGCCAGCTCACAAGTCGGTGGCTACACCTTC	CASSQVGGYTF
many	.	TRBV7-9	TRBJ2-7	TGTGCCAGCAGTTTAGACGGGACCTACGAGCAGTACTTC	CASSLDGTYEQYF
few	.	TRBV20-1	TRBJ1-1	TGCAGTGCCACCCGAAGTCGGGTTGAAGCTTTCTTT	CSATRSRVEAFF
many	.	TRBV5-6	TRBJ1-5	TGTGCCAGCAGCTTGCTAGGGTTAAGCAATCAGCCCCAGCATTTT	CASSLLGLSNQPQHF
.	.	TRBV7-8	TRBJ1-6	TGTGCCAGCAGCTACCGTCAGGTTGGGTCACCCCTCCACTTT	CASSYRQVGSPLHF
few	.	TRBV15	TRBJ1-2	TGTGCCACCAGCAGAGATTTACAGGGTAATGGCTACACCTTC	CATSRDLQGNGYTF
few	TRBD1	TRBV7-2	TRBJ1-2	TGTGCCAGCAGCACGCAACAGGGGGTCTATGGCTACACCTTC	CASSTQQGVYGYTF
many	.	TRBV6-1	TRBJ1-2	TGTGCCAGCAGTGAAGAAGCAGGTTTAAACTATGGCTACACCTTC	CASSEEAGLNYGYTF
few	.	TRBV20-1	TRBJ1-3	TGCAGTGCTACACAGGGTTCGGGAAACACCATATATTTT	CSATQGSGNTIYF
.	.	TRBV7-8	TRBJ1-2	TGTGCCAGCAGCGACAGGTTTTATGGCTACACCTTC	CASSDRFYGYTF
few	TRBD1	TRBV5-1	TRBJ2-5	TGCGCCAGCAGCCCTCAACAGGGGGAGACCCAGTACTTC	CASSPQQGETQYF
.	.	TRBV6-4	TRBJ1-5	TGTGCCAGCAGTGACTCGGGGAACAGCAATAGCAATCAGCCCCAGCATTTT	CASSDSGNSNSNQPQHF
.	.	TRBV7-9	TRBJ1-1	TGTGCCAGCTGCTCTCAGGGTAGCACTGAAGCTTTCTTT	CASCSQGSTEAFF
.	TRBD1	TRBV7-9	TRBJ2-3	TGTGCCAGCAGCTTAGCGCTAACCGGGACAGGGGTGACGAACACAGATACGCAGTATTTT	CASSLALTGTGVTNTDTQYF